This T cell receptor (beta chain) comes out of a study of T cell responses to AZD1222 COVID-19 vaccine (dated by TCRdb to about 2021). For the study in its entirety: A total of just over 230 trial participants underwent TCR sequencing, of whom some 210 received two doses of AZD1222 and some 26 received two doses of the MenACWY control vaccine. Trial participants were enrolled by age into 18-55, 56-69 and 70-plus year subgroups, with around 150, 28 and 57 TCR-sequenced participants respectively. Findings and caveats that apply to the study as a whole: Participants were mostly white British, with more females than males. The authors suggested clonal diversity may have been underestimated. Reportedly, almost half of the unique spike-specific TCRs recognized epitopes lying outside the regions that are mutated in the B.1.351 and B.1.1.7 variants. Only six or seven AZD1222 recipients were SARS-CoV-2 seropositive at baseline, limiting conclusions about previously exposed vaccinees. In the small 56-69-year group, the increase in depth fell short of significance, most likely because of low power. After two AZD1222 doses, spike-specific TCR breadth and depth were significantly higher than at day 0 and than in MenACWY recipients. Because no day 14 peak-response samples were available, repertoires were characterized only after the peak T cell response. CD4 TCRs associated with the vaccine covered the entire spike protein, and the dominant responses were in regions 160-218 and 743-854.

The CDR3 regions of human TCRbeta chains were analyzed by immunosequencing. On the study's bioinformatics: Repertoire TCRs were checked for matches against a reference library of SARS-CoV-2-specific TCRs that had been generated using the MIRA antigen-specificity platform. Breadth was defined as the fraction of unique TCRs that were SARS-CoV-2-associated, and depth was defined as the fraction of total T cells that were SARS-CoV-2-associated. Each spike-specific TCR was assigned to its reactive spike region and to a CD4 or CD8 class using the MIRA data. Log10-transformed breadth and depth values were compared by one-way ANOVA with Sidak's multiple comparisons tests. Here the immuneACCESS table is served through TCRdb, limited to in-frame sequences with V and J called. Missing clones are a known gap in these copies; in checked studies unresolved V genes cover under half, and the rest lacks a known reason. V and J calls and clone size are as listed in that table; D and trimming were resolved from the DNA. The sample table holds 100,000 to 150,000 clones, of which roughly 91% were seen once. Clones ranked in the top ten supply approximately 10% of the sample.

The sample's time point, from its label and the paper: baseline before first vaccination. Sample treatment or condition, as interpreted from the label and publication: meningococcal conjugate vaccine given as trial control. Vaccinee samples came from UK trials COV001 and COV002, including a single-blind randomized controlled phase 2/3 trial of AZD1222 (ChAdOx1 nCoV-19) in healthy adults. For TCRbeta chain sequencing, PBMC samples from trial participants were taken at day 0 and at day 28 after the second dose. V is pared back by 10 bases and J by 2 bases, with 14 bases lying between the germline termini. The CDR3 numbers 13 residues from cysteine through phenylalanine. Solely the CDR3 DNA is kept, with 39 bases framed from the first base. Comment on this clone: What antigen it recognizes has not been identified. Base qualities were left out, and no much larger clone turns up one base away.

This TCR was recovered from an adult in good health. Here the sequenced sample was peripheral blood, taken on day 0 of MenACWY control vaccination. This chain is built from TRBV12-3 or TRBV12-4 and TRBJ1-1; the D gene lacks a confident call. This receptor carries the CDR3 CATSPAPNTEAFF. The nucleotide sequence reads as follows: TGTGCCACGAGCCCAGCACCTAACACTGAAGCTTTCTTT.